The next 30 T cell receptor beta chains were all read from a single sample in a study of regulatory T cells in long-lasting Graves disease. The TCR beta library used iRepertoire HTBI primers with Arm-PCR amplification of CDR3. MiXCR, run by TCRdb on the multiplex PCR reads, gives a single entry per CDR3 protein. The sample comprises about 310,000 distinct CDR3 sequences, 18% of which are singletons, and roughly 40% rests with the top ten. Time point described: newly diagnosed GD, antithyroid drugs for less than 3 months. Extracted PBMC RNA gave rise to the TCR library. This specimen was peripheral blood mononuclear cells (PBMCs), taken at new diagnosis, from a patient treated with antithyroid drugs. The receptor set was obtained from a female donor with Graves disease.

This clonotype was observed a few times. The chain combines TRBV19 with TRBJ1-1; D perhaps matches TRBD1 (5 bases). Germline lookup yields CDR1 LNHDA and CDR2 SQIVND (reference sequence). The CDR3 totals 14 residues. V lost 4 bases, J lost 1 base, and 10 bases lay in between. Here the CDR3 reads CASSRDLRNTEAFF. CDR3 sequence (DNA): TGTGCCAGTAGTAGGGACCTCAGGAACACTGAAGCTTTCTTT.

The sample holds many counts of this clonotype. The rearrangement uses TRBV20-1 and TRBJ2-7, with 8 nucleotides matching TRBD1. Trimming at V came to 3 bases and at J to 5 bases, leaving 6 bases not matched to a gene. This CDR3 has 13 residues. Germline CDR1 reads DFQATT; CDR2 reads SNEGSKA (reference sequence). CDR3 region: CSARAGGRDEQYF. CDR3 DNA: TGCAGTGCTAGGGCAGGGGGCAGGGACGAGCAGTACTTC.

This chain links TRBV6-4 with TRBJ1-2; 8 bases are a match to TRBD1. CDR3 length: 13 amino acids. J lost 8 bases, V lost 6 bases, and 8 bases had no gene match. Germline CDR1 and CDR2: MRHNA and SNTAGT. The CDR3 loop reads CASSRGQGRGYTF. The CDR3 DNA reads TGTGCCAGCAGCCGAGGACAGGGTCGCGGCTACACCTTC.

As to this clonotype: A much larger clone differs by one base, so this may be a read error. CDR3 nucleotide sequence: TGTGCCAGCAAAAGCCTGGAGGGGGGCTTGGAAGAGACCCAGTACTTC. Protein sequence: CASKSLEGGLEETQYF. The J gene is TRBJ2-5, the V gene TRBV11-1; D tentatively fits TRBD1 or TRBD2 (6 bases each). V lost 7 bases, J lost 3 bases, and 21 bases lay in between. The CDR3 is 16 amino acids. Per the germline V gene, CDR1 is SGHAT and CDR2 is FQDESV (reference sequence). Variable domain in full (rest from reference TRBV11-1 and TRBJ2-5): EAEVAQSPRYKITEKSQAVAFWCDPISGHATLYWYRQILGQGPELLVQFQDESVVDDSQLPKDRFSAERLKGVDSTLKIQPAELGDSAMYLCASKSLEGGLEETQYFGPGTRLLVL.

At least ten counts were recorded for this clonotype. The chain joins TRBV30 to TRBJ2-5; D may match TRBD1 or TRBD2 (5 bases each). Germline loops: CDR1 GTSNPN, CDR2 SVGIG (reference sequence). Trimming took off 3 bases at V and 7 bases at J, with 24 bases between the two ends. The CDR3 is made up of 16 amino acids. CDR3 DNA: TGTGCCTGGAGCCATTCCGGGACCCCTGAGGCCGGGACCCAGTACTTC. This translates into CAWSHSGTPEAGTQYF.

This clonotype was seen at least ten times. The gene calls are TRBV6-1 and TRBJ2-1; the match to TRBD2 covers 9 bases. After removal of 6 bases from V and 4 bases from J, the junction contained 10 bases not matched to a gene. The CDR3 has 16 residues. Germline CDR1 MNHNS, CDR2 SASEGT. CDR3 sequence: CASSRKGLALYNEQFF. The CDR3 region has the DNA TGTGCCAGCAGCCGGAAAGGACTAGCGCTTTACAATGAGCAGTTCTTC.

This clonotype was picked up many times. The rearrangement joins TRBV28 to TRBJ1-5, with a possible D match to TRBD1 (6 bases). Germline loops: CDR1 MDHEN, CDR2 SYDVKM. This CDR3 has 14 residues. V was trimmed by 3 bases and J by 4 bases, leaving 10 bases between them. CDR3 nucleotides: TGTGCCAGCAGTTTCGGGCAGGGGAATCAGCCCCAGCATTTT. It is translated as CASSFGQGNQPQHF.

This clonotype has a count of ten or more. For the CDR3, the DNA is TGTGCCAGCAGTCCCAGGGACAGGCCGAGCACAGATACGCAGTATTTT. This gives the protein CASSPRDRPSTDTQYF. This sequence joins TRBV27 and TRBJ2-3, with 8 positions matching TRBD1. V trimming: 5 bases; J trimming: 0 bases; junction bases outside the gene matches: 7. CDR3 size: 16 residues. Per the germline V gene, CDR1 is MNHEY and CDR2 is SMNVEV (reference sequence).

The chain uses TRBV28 and TRBJ1-1; 7 nucleotides match TRBD1. This CDR3 is built from 15 residues. Germline values: CDR1 MDHEN, CDR2 SYDVKM. V trimming: 5 bases; J trimming: 2 bases; junction bases outside the gene matches: 8. CDR3 residues: CASSVLTGINTEAFF. In DNA form, the CDR3 reads TGTGCCAGCAGTGTGTTGACAGGGATTAACACTGAAGCTTTCTTT.

This clonotype was observed a few times. CDR3 amino acids: CASSLSGEVGTGELFF. For the CDR3, the DNA is TGTGCCAGCAGTTTATCGGGGGAGGTGGGCACCGGGGAGCTGTTTTTT. The J gene is TRBJ2-2, the V gene TRBV27; D is perhaps TRBD2 (6 bases). This CDR3 is 16 amino acids long. Germline V gene data show CDR1 as MNHEY and CDR2 as SMNVEV (reference sequence). Trimming shortened V by 0 bases and J by 4 bases, and 12 bases separated the two germline ends.

To note about this clonotype: A far bigger clonotype differs at one base, so this is likely a read error. The rearrangement uses TRBV11-3 and TRBJ2-2, with no clear D. Germline lookup yields CDR1 SGHNT and CDR2 YENEEA. V lost 5 bases, J lost 5 bases, and 12 bases lay in between. The CDR3 runs 14 residues. The chain's CDR3 is CASSKGRSTGELFF. CDR3 nucleotide sequence: TGTGCCAGCAGCAAGGGTCGGAGTACCGGGGAGCTGTTTTTT.

This clonotype was counted many times. V is TRBV11-2 and J is TRBJ2-2; D is unclear. There are 11 residues in the CDR3. V gave up 8 bases and J gave up 1 base, with 2 bases separating them. Germline V gene sequence: CDR1 SGHAT, CDR2 FQNNGV. The CDR3 nucleotides are TGTGCCAGCGGGAACACCGGGGAGCTGTTTTTT. Protein: CASGNTGELFF.

This clonotype was detected many times. This sequence joins TRBV11-3 and TRBJ2-5; 10 positions agree with TRBD2. The germline V gene has CDR1 SGHNT and CDR2 YENEEA. With 5 bases clipped from V and 2 bases from J, the junction kept 5 bases outside the gene matches. The CDR3 totals 15 residues. The chain's CDR3 is CASSERLAGQETQYF. DNA for the CDR3: TGTGCCAGCAGCGAAAGACTAGCGGGTCAAGAGACCCAGTACTTC.

To note about this clonotype: Being one base from a much bigger clone, this may be a read error. The V gene is TRBV19, the J gene TRBJ1-5; unclear D gene. The germline V gene encodes CDR1 LNHDA and CDR2 SQIVND (reference sequence). V gave up 10 bases and J gave up 5 bases, with 18 bases separating them. This CDR3 is 14 amino acids long. The CDR3 bases are TGTGCCACCCGTATCGGAGCGGGCTATCAGCCCCAGCATTTT. It specifies CATRIGAGYQPQHF. Together with reference TRBV19 and TRBJ1-5, the CDR3 gives the full variable domain: DGGITQSPKYLFRKEGQNVTLSCEQNLNHDAMYWYRQDPGQGLRLIYYSQIVNDFQKGDIAEGYSVSREKKESFPLTVTSAQKNPTAFYLCATRIGAGYQPQHFGDGTRLSIL.

As regards this clonotype: This probably arose from a read error, given a far larger clone one base away. The chain uses TRBV4-3 and TRBJ1-1; D is uncertain. CDR3 length: 16 amino acids. Germline CDR1 is LGHNA and CDR2 is YSLEER. Here the CDR3 DNA reads TGCGCCAGCAGCCAAGGCAATCTCGACTGGAGCACTGAAACTTTCTTT. Protein product: CASSQGNLDWSTETFF.

This clonotype was detected many times. This chain connects TRBV28 to TRBJ2-3, with D unresolved. The germline V gene has CDR1 MDHEN and CDR2 SYDVKM. V was pared by 5 bases and J by 9 bases, with 18 bases between. The CDR3 is 14 residues long. CDR3 DNA: TGTGCCAGCAGTGGCCAACCGGAGTTGAGCACGCAGTATTTT. It codes for CASSGQPELSTQYF. The full variable domain, completed using reference TRBV28 and TRBJ2-3, is DVKVTQSSRYLVKRTGEKVFLECVQDMDHENMFWYRQDPGLGLRLIYFSYDVKMKEKGDIPEGYSVSREKKERFSLILESASTNQTSMYLCASSGQPELSTQYFGPGTRLTVL.

This clonotype was observed at least ten times. The junction shows a germline mismatch at one end, possibly a read error. The CDR3 loop reads CASSDRRSSYEQYF. CDR3 coding DNA: TGCGCCAGCAGTGACAGGCGGAGCTCCTACGAGCAGTACTTC. The rearrangement links TRBV2 to TRBJ2-7; D might be TRBD1 (6 bases). Germline loops: CDR1 SNHLY, CDR2 FYNNEI. The CDR3 sequence is 14 residues long.

In regard to this clonotype: It is likely a read error, because the conserved phenylalanine at the end of the CDR3 is missing. The chain joins TRBV3-1 to TRBJ2-7; tentatively, D is TRBD2 (6 bases). The ends were cut back, 0 bases at V and 6 bases at J, with 9 bases in the middle. The CDR3 covers 13 residues. Germline CDR1 is LGHDT and CDR2 is YNNKEL (reference sequence). CDR3 sequence: CASSQDQAGEQYL. The CDR3 nucleotides read TGTGCCAGCAGCCAAGATCAAGCGGGCGAGCAGTACCTC.

This chain uses TRBV30 with TRBJ2-5; D remains unclear. V was shortened by 4 bases and J by 2 bases, with 14 bases between the two germline ends. Germline assignment: CDR1 GTSNPN and CDR2 SVGIG (reference sequence). There are 14 residues in the CDR3. CDR3 protein: CAWTNQTPQETQYF. The CDR3 bases are TGTGCCTGGACCAACCAGACTCCTCAAGAGACCCAGTACTTC. Looking up the rest from reference TRBV30 and TRBJ2-5 gives the full variable domain: SQTIHQWPATLVQPVGSPLSLECTVEGTSNPNLYWYRQAAGRGLQLLFYSVGIGQISSEVPQNLSASRPQDRQFILSSKKLLLSDSGFYLCAWTNQTPQETQYFGPGTRLLVL.

For this clonotype: This may come from a read error, since a much larger clone is one base off. The V and J genes are TRBV11-2 and TRBJ2-7, with 7 bases that match TRBD1. Germline CDR1 is SGHAT and CDR2 is FQNNGV. The CDR3 has 14 residues. V lost 4 bases and J lost 6; bases outside the gene matches: 9. The CDR3 DNA follows: TGTGCCAGCAGCTCGGGACAGAAACTCTGCGAGCAGTACTTC. This codes for CASSSGQKLCEQYF.

This clonotype occurred many times. The rearrangement joins TRBV2 to TRBJ1-2; D gene unclear. V gave up 10 bases and J gave up 2 bases, with 11 bases separating them. The length of the CDR3 is 12 residues. Germline-derived CDR1 and CDR2 are SNHLY and FYNNEI. CDR3 nucleotides: TGTGCCATTGTAATTAGGAACTATGGCTACACCTTC. The encoded protein is CAIVIRNYGYTF.

This clonotype was seen many times. The chain links TRBV12-5 to TRBJ2-7; 11 bases map to TRBD2. The junction had 3 bases not matched to a gene; V was cut back by 6 bases and J by 2 bases. Germline lookup yields CDR1 LGHNT and CDR2 FRNRAP. The CDR3 extends over 14 amino acids. The DNA of the CDR3 is TGTGCTAGTGGGGGGACTAGCGGCCCCTACGAGCAGTACTTC. The encoded protein is CASGGTSGPYEQYF.

This clonotype was seen a handful of times. The chain carries TRBV6-1 and TRBJ2-7; D is perhaps TRBD2 (6 bases). This CDR3 region has 15 residues. CDR1 MNHNS and CDR2 SASEGT come from the germline V gene. The V gene lost 5 bases and the J gene lost 4 bases, with 18 bases spanning the gap. The chain's CDR3 is CASSTTVLAGYEQYF. The CDR3 DNA follows: TGTGCCAGCAGTACCACGGTACTAGCTGGGTACGAGCAGTACTTC.

This clonotype was detected only once. The chain has TRBV6-2 or TRBV6-3 and TRBJ2-7; 7 bases fit TRBD1. V shed 0 bases, J shed 2 bases, and the junction held 4 bases outside the gene matches. This CDR3 region has 15 residues. The germline gives CDR1 MNHEY, CDR2 SVGEGT. CDR3 residues: CASSYSGTAAYEQYF. CDR3 nucleotide sequence: TGTGCCAGCAGTTACTCCGGGACAGCAGCCTACGAGCAGTACTTC.

In its sample, this clonotype was seen a few times. The chain joins TRBV5-1 to TRBJ2-7, with 8 bases that match TRBD1. Germline trimming cut 4 bases from V and 9 bases from J; bases unmatched to any gene: 21. This CDR3 has 17 residues. Germline loops: CDR1 SGHRS, CDR2 YFSETQ. The CDR3 spells CASSEDRAGVLTSRQYF. CDR3 DNA sequence: TGCGCCAGCAGCGAGGACAGGGCAGGAGTCTTAACATCCCGGCAGTACTTC.

As concerns this clonotype: Given a much more abundant clone one base away, this may be a read error. This rearrangement joins TRBV28 to TRBJ2-2; the D gene could be TRBD1 or TRBD2 (5 bases each). The CDR3 runs to 14 residues. Germline-derived CDR1 and CDR2 are MDHEN and SYDVKM. CDR3 sequence (DNA): TGTGCCAGCAGTTTTCCAACGGACACCGGGGAGCTGCTTTTT. Translated: CASSFPTDTGELLF. Filled out from reference TRBV28 and TRBJ2-2, the complete variable domain reads DVKVTQSSRYLVKRTGEKVFLECVQDMDHENMFWYRQDPGLGLRLIYFSYDVKMKEKGDIPEGYSVSREKKERFSLILESASTNQTSMYLCASSFPTDTGELLFGEGSRLTVL.

The table lists this clonotype with a few counts. The rearrangement uses TRBV15 and TRBJ1-5, with no clear D. The V gene lost 0 bases and the J gene lost 0 bases, with 6 bases spanning the gap. The germline V gene has CDR1 LNHNV and CDR2 YYDKDF (reference sequence). The CDR3 is made up of 15 amino acids. CDR3 DNA: TGTGCCACCAGCAGAGACCCGGATAGCAATCAGCCCCAGCATTTT. Encoded protein: CATSRDPDSNQPQHF.

This clonotype was observed many times. The chain is built from TRBV20-1 and TRBJ2-5; 14 nucleotides align to TRBD2. Unmatched junction bases numbered 11, after V lost 3 bases and J lost 5 bases. The CDR3 has 17 residues. Germline CDR1 is DFQATT and CDR2 is SNEGSKA (reference sequence). CDR3 DNA: TGCAGTGCTAGCCTGGGACTAGCGGGAGACCGAGGGGAGACCCAGTACTTC. Amino acids: CSASLGLAGDRGETQYF.

This clonotype was recorded at least ten times. The rearrangement links TRBV6-1 to TRBJ2-1; 10 nucleotides agree with TRBD2. Germline CDR1 reads MNHNS; CDR2 reads SASEGT. The CDR3 loop spans 14 amino acids. The junction had 9 bases not matched to a gene; V was cut back by 1 base and J by 15 bases. The CDR3 region has the DNA TGTGCCAGCAGTGAAGTAAGCGGGAGGGCCTGGCGGTTCTTC. It translates to CASSEVSGRAWRFF.

This clonotype was detected a few times. The J gene is TRBJ2-5, the V gene TRBV3-1; no firm D call. The closer fit of TRBJ2-7 to the DNA end suggests the J call may be wrong. The CDR3 length is 14 residues. Germline CDR1 reads LGHDT; CDR2 reads YNNKEL (reference sequence). CDR3 protein: CASSQDPPTYEQYF. The CDR3 DNA is TGTGCCAGCAGCCAAGATCCCCCAACCTACGAGCAGTACTTC.